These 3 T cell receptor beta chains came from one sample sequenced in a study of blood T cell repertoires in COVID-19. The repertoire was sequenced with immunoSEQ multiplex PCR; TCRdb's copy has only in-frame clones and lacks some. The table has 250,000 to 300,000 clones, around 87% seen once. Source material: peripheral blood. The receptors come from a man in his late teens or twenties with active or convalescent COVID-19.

For the CDR3, the DNA is TGTGCCAGCAGACTAGGAGGGAGACAAGAGACCCAGTACTTC. It encodes CASRLGGRQETQYF. This sequence joins TRBV6-5 and TRBJ2-5; D may be TRBD2 (6 bases). V was shortened by 6 bases and J by 2 bases, with 13 bases between the two germline ends. This CDR3 spans 14 amino acids. Per germline, CDR1 MNHEY and CDR2 SVGAGI.

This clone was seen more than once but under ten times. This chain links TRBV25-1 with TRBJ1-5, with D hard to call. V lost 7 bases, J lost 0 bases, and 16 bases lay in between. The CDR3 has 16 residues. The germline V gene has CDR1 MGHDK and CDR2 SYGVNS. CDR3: CASKGAGYYSNQPQHF. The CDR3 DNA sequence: TGTGCCAGCAAGGGTGCGGGGTACTATAGCAATCAGCCCCAGCATTTT.

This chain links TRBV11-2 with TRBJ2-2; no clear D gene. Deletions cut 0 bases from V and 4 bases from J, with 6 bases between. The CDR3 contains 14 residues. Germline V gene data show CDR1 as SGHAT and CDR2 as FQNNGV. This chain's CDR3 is CASSLDLSTGELFF. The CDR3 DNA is TGTGCCAGCAGCTTAGATCTGTCCACCGGGGAGCTGTTTTTT. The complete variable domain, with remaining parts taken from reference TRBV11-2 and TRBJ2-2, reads EAGVAQSPRYKIIEKRQSVAFWCNPISGHATLYWYQQILGQGPKLLIQFQNNGVVDDSQLPKDRFSAERLKGVDSTLKIQPAKLEDSAVYLCASSLDLSTGELFFGEGSRLTVL.